Following are 20 T cell receptor beta chains from one sample sequenced in a study of cytomegalovirus exposure and HLA in healthy donors. The PCR contained 60 Vbeta and 13 Jbeta primers. Sequenced by immunoSEQ multiplex PCR; TCRdb stores in-frame clones only, minus some. The sample lists approximately 200,000 clones, 75% to 80% seen once, with around 1.8% in the top ten. Source material: PBMCs. These receptors were obtained from a man between 18 and 35 years old in good health and CMV-seronegative.

V is TRBV6-5 and J is TRBJ1-2; a weak D match, TRBD1 (5 bases). This CDR3 is 13 amino acids long. With 4 bases removed from V and 4 bases from J, the gap between germline ends came to 10 bases. The germline gives CDR1 MNHEY, CDR2 SVGAGI. This CDR3 is CASSSRTIYGYTF. The CDR3 DNA sequence: TGTGCCAGCAGTTCCCGGACAATCTATGGCTACACCTTC.

This rearrangement joins TRBV10-2 to TRBJ1-2; D call uncertain. This CDR3 spans 12 amino acids. Germline V gives CDR1 WSHSY, CDR2 SAAADI. V shed 11 bases and J shed 6 bases, with 16 bases lying between them. The DNA for the CDR3 is TGCGCCTCCGGGGTGGGGATGGATGGCTACACCTTC. Translated: CASGVGMDGYTF.

The CDR3 protein is CSGDRGTDTQYF. The CDR3 nucleotides read TGCAGCGGAGACAGGGGGACAGATACGCAGTATTTT. The V gene is TRBV29-1, the J gene TRBJ2-3, with 9 bases lining up with TRBD1. Looked up from germline, CDR1 is SQVTM and CDR2 is ANQGSEA. Germline trimming cut 7 bases from V and 3 bases from J; bases unmatched to any gene: 2. CDR3 size: 12 residues.

The chain links TRBV12-5 to TRBJ2-5, with a possible D match to TRBD2 (6 bases). The CDR3 has 14 residues. V was trimmed by 5 bases and J by 4 bases, leaving 14 bases between them. Germline lookup yields CDR1 LGHNT and CDR2 FRNRAP. The CDR3 reads CASGPMGGTETQYF. The CDR3 nucleotides read TGTGCTAGTGGTCCCATGGGGGGAACAGAGACCCAGTACTTC.

The table lists this clone with a few counts. V usage is TRBV6-5 and J usage is TRBJ1-2; TRBD1 might be the D (5 bases). V lost 0 bases, J lost 5 bases, and 13 bases lay in between. Germline values: CDR1 MNHEY, CDR2 SVGAGI. There are 15 residues in the CDR3. The CDR3 nucleotides read TGTGCCAGCAGTTACTCCCGGCAGGGATGGTATGGCTACACCTTC. It translates to CASSYSRQGWYGYTF.

This clone was seen only once. This chain links TRBV4-1 with TRBJ2-5, with D hard to call. This CDR3 spans 13 amino acids. Trimming removed 3 bases from V and 0 bases from J, with 5 bases in between. CDR1 and CDR2 from the germline V gene are MGHRA and YSYEKL. The CDR3 bases are TGCGCCAGCAGCCAGGCCCACCAAGAGACCCAGTACTTC. It codes for CASSQAHQETQYF.

V and J are TRBV20-1 and TRBJ2-7; D gene ambiguous. The CDR3 covers 8 residues. The germline CDR1 and CDR2 sequences are DFQATT and SNEGSKA (reference sequence). V was pared by 6 bases and J by 6 bases, with 3 bases between. CDR3 nucleotides: TGCAGTGCGAGCGAGCAGTACTTC. This codes for CSASEQYF.

The chain couples TRBV4-3 to TRBJ2-2; 11 bases are shared with TRBD1. The CDR3 covers 15 residues. Trimming cost V 5 bases and J 3 bases; bases outside gene matches: 2. Germline V gene lookup returns CDR1 LGHNA and CDR2 YSLEER. This CDR3 reads CASSGTGGHTGELFF. The CDR3 DNA is TGCGCCAGCAGCGGGACAGGGGGACACACCGGGGAGCTGTTTTTT.

The chain recombines TRBV7-3 with TRBJ1-2; 12 positions match TRBD1. Losses at the gene ends were 1 base for V and 3 bases for J; bases not matched to a gene: 6. CDR3 length: 17 residues. CDR1 is SGHTA, CDR2 FQGTGA, per germline. CDR3 bases: TGTGCCAGCAGCTTAATTCCGGGACAGGGGGCTGACTATGGCTACACCTTC. Translated: CASSLIPGQGADYGYTF. Looking up the rest from reference TRBV7-3 and TRBJ1-2 gives the full variable domain: GAGVSQTPSNKVTEKGKYVELRCDPISGHTALYWYRQSLGQGPEFLIYFQGTGAADDSGLPNDRFFAVRPEGSVSTLKIQRTERGDSAVYLCASSLIPGQGADYGYTFGSGTRLTVV.

Turning to this clone: The junction and the germline gene differ at one end; a read error may be behind it. The chain links TRBV7-9 to TRBJ1-1, with D hard to call. Germline CDR1 is SEHNR and CDR2 is FQNEAQ (reference sequence). The CDR3 length is 12 residues. The CDR3 loop is CSSTHMNTEAFF. CDR3 sequence (DNA): TGTTCCAGCACCCACATGAACACTGAAGCTTTCTTT.

This clone has a count of ten or more. J is TRBJ2-5 and V is TRBV27; no clear D gene. V lost 1 base to trimming and J lost 2 bases, with 5 bases between them. Germline loops: CDR1 MNHEY, CDR2 SMNVEV (reference sequence). This CDR3 is 13 amino acids long. For the CDR3, the DNA is TGTGCCAGCAGTTTATTTCGTCAAGAGACCCAGTACTTC. It is translated as CASSLFRQETQYF.

The chain carries TRBV7-2 and TRBJ1-4, with 7 bases lining up with TRBD1. This CDR3 has 14 residues. V shed 5 bases, J shed 4 bases, and the junction held 4 bases outside the gene matches. CDR1 and CDR2 (germline): SGHTA, FQGNSA. The CDR3 protein is CASSRGLDNEKLFF. CDR3 coding DNA: TGTGCCAGCAGCAGGGGGCTGGATAATGAAAAACTGTTTTTT.

The V gene is TRBV4-3, the J gene TRBJ2-1; 9 nucleotides match TRBD2. The V gene's germline CDR1 is LGHNA and CDR2 YSLEER. This CDR3 has 15 residues. V lost 3 bases, J lost 5 bases, and 5 bases stayed unmatched. The DNA for the CDR3 is TGCGCCAGCAGCCAGCTATTAGCGGGGGACAATGAGCAGTTCTTC. Protein product: CASSQLLAGDNEQFF.

The chain joins TRBV28 to TRBJ1-4; D gene ambiguous. Trimming left V 3 bases short and J 2 bases short, with 7 bases between. Germline-derived CDR1 and CDR2 are MDHEN and SYDVKM. The CDR3 is 14 residues long. The CDR3 nucleotides read TGTGCCAGCAGTTTCCGGGTGACTAATGAAAAACTGTTTTTT. Translating gives CASSFRVTNEKLFF.

This clone was seen only once. The gene calls are TRBV27 and TRBJ2-3; 8 bases agree with TRBD2. Germline CDR1 MNHEY, CDR2 SMNVEV (reference sequence). The V gene end was trimmed by 4 bases and the J gene end by 1 base; junction bases not matched to a gene: 4. The CDR3 runs 15 residues. CDR3 DNA sequence: TGTGCCAGCAGTTACGGAGCGGGGGGCACAGATACGCAGTATTTT. Encoded protein: CASSYGAGGTDTQYF.

The J gene is TRBJ2-3, the V gene TRBV7-2; D possibly corresponds to TRBD1 (6 bases). Germline-derived CDR1 and CDR2 are SGHTA and FQGNSA. Trimming left V 4 bases short and J 6 bases short, with 17 bases between. CDR3 length: 15 residues. CDR3 coding DNA: TGTGCCAGCAGCTCCCGTTTGGGGGCCGGGGATACGCAGTATTTT. Amino acid sequence: CASSSRLGAGDTQYF.

This chain links TRBV18 with TRBJ2-3; no reliable D call. V shed 3 bases and J shed 1 base, with 2 bases lying between them. The CDR3 is made up of 12 amino acids. Germline CDR1 and CDR2: KGHSH and LQKENI. The CDR3 spells CASSPGTDTQYF. CDR3 sequence (DNA): TGTGCCAGCTCACCCGGCACAGATACGCAGTATTTT.

The rearrangement links TRBV28 to TRBJ2-1, with D possibly being TRBD2 (6 bases). Germline lookup yields CDR1 MDHEN and CDR2 SYDVKM. Trimming cost V 5 bases and J 10 bases, with 21 bases left between them. The CDR3 runs to 15 residues. This chain's CDR3 is CASSPPHGGPVEQFF. CDR3 nucleotide sequence: TGTGCCAGCAGTCCCCCTCACGGAGGGCCAGTCGAGCAGTTCTTC.

This clone was observed a handful of times. The genes are TRBV19 and TRBJ2-5; 8 bases agree with TRBD2. Germline CDR1 is LNHDA and CDR2 is SQIVND (reference sequence). The CDR3 extends over 13 amino acids. The V gene end was trimmed by 4 bases and the J gene end by 8 bases; junction bases not matched to a gene: 6. CDR3 sequence: CASSRSGGDTQYF. CDR3 in DNA: TGTGCCAGTAGTAGAAGCGGGGGAGACACCCAGTACTTC.

The chain uses TRBV7-2 and TRBJ1-2; no clear D gene. V was cut by 7 bases and J by 7 bases, with 19 bases left in between. CDR1 and CDR2 (germline): SGHTA, FQGNSA. This CDR3 comprises 14 residues. This chain's CDR3 is CASTPSEGPFGYTF. DNA for the CDR3: TGTGCCAGCACCCCTAGCGAGGGCCCCTTTGGCTACACCTTC.